The clone carrying this T cell receptor beta chain was recorded at least ten times. Its antigen is undetermined. UMIs were added to TCR cDNA along with a universal primer site when it was made by 5'RACE template switching. TCRdb reprocessed the 5' RACE reads with MiXCR, giving one entry per CDR3 protein. The profile shows some 390,000 distinct CDR3 sequences, roughly 6.2% of them singletons. CDR3 length equals 12 residues. V dropped 1 base and J dropped 9 bases, with 6 bases sitting between them. Germline assignment: CDR1 MNHNS and CDR2 SASEGT. This entry is derived from a study of T cells after yellow fever vaccination. Across the study: Fractions of low cell number were prepared using SMART-Seq v4 Ultra Low Input. Study outcomes and limitations: Clonotypes found in both CD4 and CD8 compartments made up a small share. A faster peak, day 5 versus 15, was reached by the weaker secondary response.

This TCR was recovered from a young man who received the YFV17D yellow fever vaccine. The rearrangement links TRBV6-1 to TRBJ2-2; D gene unclear. This material consisted of PBMCs, taken 5 days after the yellow fever booster vaccination. CDR3: CASSEGGRELFF. The DNA for the CDR3 is TGTGCCAGCAGTGAAGGCGGTCGGGAGCTGTTTTTT.